Listed below are T cell receptor beta chains from one sample, sequenced in a study of cytomegalovirus exposure and HLA in healthy donors. Sequencing used immunoSEQ multiplex PCR; TCRdb keeps in-frame clones, though not all of them. This table has about 400,000 clones, 70% to 90% appearing once. The sample comprised PBMCs. The receptors originated from a young woman in good health and CMV-seronegative. The CDR3 runs from the conserved cysteine through the conserved F or W. A row's size may be missing; if present it is once, few, many or a size class.

clone size: NA; J gene: TRBJ2-5; V gene: TRBV27; CDR3 protein: CASSLLPGQGIQETQYF
clone size: NA; J gene: TRBJ1-1; V gene: TRBV6-1; CDR3 protein: CASSPTQGNTEAFF
clone size: once; J gene: TRBJ2-7; V gene: TRBV21-1; CDR3 protein: CASTLDRKGEQYF
clone size: NA; J gene: TRBJ1-3; V gene: TRBV5-1; CDR3 protein: CASSPGGSGNTIYF
clone size: few; J gene: TRBJ1-1; V gene: TRBV6-1; CDR3 protein: CASRDRTGGTEAFF
clone size: NA; J gene: TRBJ2-2; V gene: TRBV5-6; CDR3 protein: CASSLVASGRTGELFF
clone size: NA; J gene: TRBJ1-4; V gene: TRBV14; CDR3 protein: CASSQVRDSHEKLFF
clone size: NA; J gene: TRBJ2-7; V gene: TRBV7-9; CDR3 protein: CASSPFGLAAYEQYF
clone size: NA; J gene: TRBJ1-1; V gene: TRBV27; CDR3 protein: CASSMQVNTEAFF
clone size: NA; J gene: TRBJ1-2; V gene: TRBV6-5; CDR3 protein: CASTRDRAGGYTF
clone size: once; J gene: TRBJ2-1; V gene: TRBV19; CDR3 protein: CASSTGTSSYNEQFF
clone size: NA; J gene: TRBJ2-3; V gene: TRBV6-4; CDR3 protein: CASSVASGGADTQYF
clone size: NA; J gene: TRBJ2-4; V gene: TRBV28; CDR3 protein: CASSFSGAGPKNIQYF
clone size: NA; J gene: TRBJ2-2; V gene: TRBV2; CDR3 protein: CASSPPGQLGELFF
clone size: NA; J gene: TRBJ2-1; V gene: TRBV4-1; CDR3 protein: CASGGLAGVNEQFF
clone size: NA; J gene: TRBJ2-1; V gene: TRBV7-8; CDR3 protein: CASSFRGGYNEQFF
clone size: NA; J gene: TRBJ2-1; V gene: TRBV6-5; CDR3 protein: CASSFDRGSYNEQFF
clone size: once; J gene: TRBJ1-1; V gene: TRBV29-1; CDR3 protein: CSVEMGGVGTEAFF
clone size: NA; J gene: TRBJ2-7; V gene: TRBV7-2; CDR3 protein: CASSLGVGEQYF
clone size: NA; J gene: TRBJ1-5; V gene: TRBV6-5; CDR3 protein: CASSRDRTLNQPQHF
clone size: NA; J gene: TRBJ2-1; V gene: TRBV2; CDR3 protein: CASSERRSSYNEQFF
clone size: NA; J gene: TRBJ2-7; V gene: TRBV28; CDR3 protein: CASSSIRGKTTAYEQYF
clone size: once; J gene: TRBJ2-7; V gene: TRBV27; CDR3 protein: CASSLGGPGPYEQYF
clone size: NA; J gene: TRBJ1-2; V gene: TRBV25-1; CDR3 protein: CASSDGRNYGYTF
clone size: NA; J gene: TRBJ2-7; V gene: TRBV19; CDR3 protein: CASTPGTGGSYEQYF
clone size: NA; J gene: TRBJ2-3; V gene: TRBV9; CDR3 protein: CASSSLGQGTNTQYF
clone size: NA; J gene: TRBJ2-7; V gene: TRBV6-5; CDR3 protein: CASRARGSNYEQYF
clone size: NA; J gene: TRBJ2-3; V gene: TRBV28; CDR3 protein: CASRREIAGDTQYF
clone size: NA; J gene: TRBJ2-3; V gene: TRBV27; CDR3 protein: CASRSSVLDTQYF